In its sample, the clone carrying this TCR beta chain was seen once. What it binds is not known. This specimen belongs to a study of OX40 agonist ivuxolimab in advanced cancers. The table came from immunoSEQ multiplex PCR; TCRdb's copy has only in-frame clones and leaves some out. Of 90,000 to 150,000 clones listed, approximately 90% are singletons. Study-wide results and limits: Compared with CD4+, CD8+ T cells on average had more expanded clones. The expanded peripheral T cells' antigen specificity was not determined. CD4+ and CD8+ blood T cells expanded clonally by week 6 at 0.1 to 3.0 mg/kg.

The material was CD4+ or CD8+ T cells sorted from blood, obtained in a trial of the OX40 agonist ivuxolimab. The TCR was taken from an adult with an advanced solid tumor such as melanoma, head and neck, liver or kidney cancer.

For the CDR3, the DNA is TGTGCCAGCGGGACAGATACGCAGTATTTT. Translated, it gives CASGTDTQYF. This sequence joins TRBV2 and TRBJ2-3; D unclear. The V gene's germline CDR1 is SNHLY and CDR2 FYNNEI. The germline V and J ends were trimmed by 8 bases and 3 bases, with 3 bases remaining between them. CDR3 size: 10 residues.